The 13 T cell receptor beta chains presented below share a single source sample, sequenced in a study of T cell responses to AZD1222 COVID-19 vaccine. Clones were read by immunoSEQ multiplex PCR, and TCRdb kept only the in-frame ones, dropping some. Among 100,000 to 150,000 clones listed, more than 90% were seen once. The sequencing here drew on peripheral blood, taken 28 days after the second AZD1222 dose. The receptors here all came from an adult who received the AZD1222 COVID-19 vaccine.

On this clone itself: Other DNA sequences of this sample code for an identical CDR3. The gene calls are TRBV5-1 and TRBJ1-1, with unresolved D. Germline loops: CDR1 SGHRS, CDR2 YFSETQ. The CDR3 totals 15 residues. Trimming removed 0 bases at V and 1 base at J, with 10 bases between. The CDR3 loop is CASSLGSGPNTEAFF. The CDR3 DNA follows: TGCGCCAGCAGCTTGGGGAGCGGCCCGAACACTGAAGCTTTCTTT.

The V gene is TRBV13, the J gene TRBJ1-2, with 10 bases fitting TRBD1. Germline CDR1 and CDR2: PRHDT and FYEKMQ (reference sequence). This CDR3 has 16 amino acids. With V trimmed by 4 bases and J by 6 bases, 11 bases remained unmatched. CDR3 residues: CASSSMAGTGEHGYTF. CDR3 nucleotides: TGTGCCAGCAGCTCTATGGCGGGGACAGGGGAGCATGGCTACACCTTC. The whole variable domain, filled in from reference TRBV13 and TRBJ1-2, reads AAGVIQSPRHLIKEKRETATLKCYPIPRHDTVYWYQQGPGQDPQFLISFYEKMQSDKGSIPDRFSAQQFSDYHSELNMSSLELGDSALYFCASSSMAGTGEHGYTFGSGTRLTVV.

This clone appeared a single time. Other DNA sequences in the sample encode the same CDR3. The rearrangement links TRBV5-1 to TRBJ2-1, with 11 bases identical to TRBD2. Looked up from germline, CDR1 is SGHRS and CDR2 is YFSETQ. The CDR3 is made up of 15 amino acids. V lost 0 bases to trimming and J lost 7 bases; unmatched junction nucleotides: 3. The CDR3 DNA sequence: TGCGCCAGCAGCTTGGAAATAGCGGGAGGGAATGAGCAGTTCTTC. Residues: CASSLEIAGGNEQFF.

This clone was counted a few times. The gene calls are TRBV19 and TRBJ1-2, with TRBD1 identical over 7 bases. V was pared by 2 bases and J by 7 bases, with 7 bases of the junction left unmatched. There are 14 residues in the CDR3. CDR1 and CDR2 from the germline V gene are LNHDA and SQIVND (reference sequence). The CDR3 region has the DNA TGTGCCAGTAGTATATGGTCACAGGGGAGTGGCTACACCTTC. Translated: CASSIWSQGSGYTF. The full variable domain, rest sourced from reference TRBV19 and TRBJ1-2, is DGGITQSPKYLFRKEGQNVTLSCEQNLNHDAMYWYRQDPGQGLRLIYYSQIVNDFQKGDIAEGYSVSREKKESFPLTVTSAQKNPTAFYLCASSIWSQGSGYTFGSGTRLTVV.

The V gene is TRBV24-1, the J gene TRBJ2-2; tentative D call: TRBD1 (5 bases). V lost 3 bases to trimming and J lost 2 bases, with 12 bases between them. The CDR3 extends over 16 amino acids. Germline CDR1 is KGHDR and CDR2 is SFDVKD. The CDR3: CATSDPGSPNTGELFF. In DNA, the CDR3 is TGTGCCACCAGTGATCCAGGGTCCCCCAACACCGGGGAGCTGTTTTTT.

V and J are TRBV11-2 and TRBJ1-2; D is perhaps TRBD1 (5 bases). The V end was cut by 5 bases, the J end by 4 bases, with 29 bases between. This CDR3 is 19 amino acids long. Looked up from germline, CDR1 is SGHAT and CDR2 is FQNNGV. CDR3 amino acids: CASSAGAQAAINPPYGYTF. In DNA form, the CDR3 reads TGTGCCAGCAGCGCCGGGGCCCAAGCCGCAATCAACCCACCCTATGGCTACACCTTC.

The CDR3 region has the DNA TGTGCCAGCAACACAGGAGGCTATGGCTACACCTTC. Encoded protein: CASNTGGYGYTF. The J gene is TRBJ1-2, the V gene TRBV7-9; possible D gene TRBD1, 5 bases. The CDR3 consists of 12 residues. Germline CDR1 reads SEHNR; CDR2 reads FQNEAQ (reference sequence). Trimming took 7 bases from V and 4 from J, leaving 10 bases between them.

This clone was recorded once. The genes are TRBV14 and TRBJ2-6; maybe TRBD2 (6 bases). The V and J ends lost 2 bases and 0 bases respectively, with 17 bases between them. Germline assignment: CDR1 SGHDN and CDR2 FVKESK. This CDR3 comprises 19 residues. The CDR3 loop reads CASSQPGLGPHSGANVLTF. The CDR3 nucleotides read TGTGCCAGCAGCCAACCGGGACTGGGACCTCACTCTGGGGCCAACGTCCTGACTTTC.

This clone occurred once. The chain carries TRBV7-2 and TRBJ2-1; 7 bases line up with TRBD2. Germline V gives CDR1 SGHTA, CDR2 FQGNSA. The CDR3 totals 14 residues. V shed 7 bases and J 6 bases; nucleotides not matched to a gene: 9. The CDR3 DNA follows: TGTGCCAGCACCCCCCTAGCGGATTTCAATGAGCAGTTCTTC. Translation gives CASTPLADFNEQFF.

This clone turned up a few times. This chain connects TRBV6-5 to TRBJ1-5, with D perhaps matching TRBD1 (6 bases). V was shortened by 5 bases and J by 5 bases, with 16 bases between the two germline ends. CDR3 length equals 15 residues. Germline lookup yields CDR1 MNHEY and CDR2 SVGAGI. CDR3: CASSPRGVMHQPQHF. The CDR3 DNA sequence: TGTGCCAGCAGTCCCAGGGGAGTCATGCATCAGCCCCAGCATTTT.

The chain couples TRBV19 to TRBJ2-4; TRBD1 matches at 9 bases. The germline V gene has CDR1 LNHDA and CDR2 SQIVND (reference sequence). The CDR3 contains 15 residues. With V trimmed by 4 bases and J by 6 bases, 7 bases remained unmatched. The CDR3 sequence: CASSSHTGGANIQYF. The CDR3 nucleotides are TGTGCCAGTAGTAGCCATACAGGGGGCGCAAACATTCAGTACTTC. Using reference TRBV19 and TRBJ2-4 for the parts outside the CDR3, the full variable domain is DGGITQSPKYLFRKEGQNVTLSCEQNLNHDAMYWYRQDPGQGLRLIYYSQIVNDFQKGDIAEGYSVSREKKESFPLTVTSAQKNPTAFYLCASSSHTGGANIQYFGAGTRLSVL.

This sequence joins TRBV9 and TRBJ2-1; TRBD2 matches at 7 bases. V trimming: 0 bases; J trimming: 2 bases; junction bases outside the gene matches: 2. This CDR3 has 15 amino acids. Germline assignment: CDR1 SGDLS and CDR2 YYNGEE. The DNA of the CDR3 is TGTGCCAGCAGCGTAGGGCTAGCGGCCTACAATGAGCAGTTCTTC. This gives the protein CASSVGLAAYNEQFF. Full variable domain (rest looked up from reference TRBV9 and TRBJ2-1): DSGVTQTPKHLITATGQRVTLRCSPRSGDLSVYWYQQSLDQGLQFLIQYYNGEERAKGNILERFSAQQFPDLHSELNLSSLELGDSALYFCASSVGLAAYNEQFFGPGTRLTVL.

The chain uses TRBV7-3 and TRBJ2-5; 14 bases are shared with TRBD2. Germline V gene lookup returns CDR1 SGHTA and CDR2 FQGTGA. The CDR3 consists of 15 residues. The V gene end was trimmed by 5 bases and the J gene end by 3 bases; junction bases not matched to a gene: 2. The CDR3 sequence: CASSTGLAGEETQYF. CDR3 nucleotide sequence: TGTGCCAGCAGCACGGGACTAGCGGGAGAAGAGACCCAGTACTTC.